This TCR beta chain is drawn from a study of T cell changes during pregnancy in multiple sclerosis. Sequencing was performed with immunoSEQ multiplex PCR; in TCRdb, only in-frame clones are kept and a portion is missing. In the table there are about 46,000 clones, about 90% of which are singletons. CDR3 length: 13 amino acids. The V gene's germline CDR1 is MNHEY and CDR2 SMNVEV (reference sequence). Only one count was recorded for this clone. Its ends do not fully match the called genes, so a read error is possible. The source was CD8+ T cells from peripheral blood mononuclear cells, collected after pregnancy. This receptor was obtained from a female donor with multiple sclerosis, enrolled in a pregnancy study. The chain couples TRBV27 to TRBJ1-1; 8 nucleotides align to TRBD1. The CDR3 protein is CASSQGAGVNSVF. The CDR3 DNA reads as TGTGCCAGCAGCCAGGGGGCAGGGGTAAATTCGGTCTTT.